The 14 T cell receptor beta chains in this list originate from one sample, sequenced in a study of cytomegalovirus exposure and HLA in healthy donors. Primers: 60 Vbeta forward and 13 Jbeta reverse. Clones were read by immunoSEQ multiplex PCR, and TCRdb kept only the in-frame ones, dropping some. The sample lists some 170,000 clones, about 81% occurring once. The sequencing input was PBMCs. These receptors were collected from a girl aged 2 to 9 in good health and CMV-seropositive.

The rearrangement uses TRBV7-9 and TRBJ2-5, with a possible D match to TRBD1 (6 bases). The CDR3 has 14 residues. V was shortened by 8 bases and J by 3 bases, with 16 bases between the two germline ends. Per germline, CDR1 SEHNR and CDR2 FQNEAQ (reference sequence). CDR3 sequence (DNA): TGTGCCAGCCGGATACTACAGGGTGAAGAGACCCAGTACTTC. Residues: CASRILQGEETQYF.

This rearrangement joins TRBV9 to TRBJ2-7; TRBD2 matches 9 bases. The germline gives CDR1 SGDLS, CDR2 YYNGEE. CDR3 length: 14 amino acids. V lost 3 bases to trimming and J lost 2 bases; unmatched junction nucleotides: 3. DNA of the CDR3: TGTGCCAGCAGCGCGACTAGCGGACCCTACGAGCAGTACTTC. Encoded protein: CASSATSGPYEQYF.

The rearrangement links TRBV19 to TRBJ1-2, with 7 positions matching TRBD1. This CDR3 contains 12 residues. CDR1 LNHDA and CDR2 SQIVND come from the germline V gene (reference sequence). Trimming cost V 11 bases and J 5 bases; bases outside gene matches: 8. The CDR3 here is CASEGGAYGYTF. Here the CDR3 DNA reads TGTGCCTCAGAAGGGGGCGCATATGGCTACACCTTC.

The chain combines TRBV7-9 with TRBJ1-4; 9 bases map to TRBD1. This CDR3 comprises 14 residues. V lost 5 bases to trimming and J lost 8 bases; unmatched junction nucleotides: 6. Germline values: CDR1 SEHNR, CDR2 FQNEAQ (reference sequence). CDR3 in DNA: TGTGCCAGCAGCCCGGGACAGGGTCCCGAAAAACTGTTTTTT. This encodes CASSPGQGPEKLFF.

J is TRBJ2-5 and V is TRBV19, with 7 bases fitting TRBD1. The J segment lost 2 bases and the V segment lost 6 bases, leaving 6 bases of the junction unmatched. Germline values: CDR1 LNHDA, CDR2 SQIVND (reference sequence). This CDR3 is 14 amino acids long. CDR3 DNA sequence: TGTGCCAGTAGCCGCCGGGACAGTCAAGAGACCCAGTACTTC. Its protein product is CASSRRDSQETQYF.

The rearrangement joins TRBV7-3 to TRBJ2-3, with 9 nucleotides matching TRBD1. Unmatched junction bases numbered 3, after V lost 5 bases and J lost 3 bases. CDR1 SGHTA and CDR2 FQGTGA come from the germline V gene. The CDR3 extends over 14 amino acids. The CDR3 bases are TGTGCCAGCAGCCGGGACAGGGTAACAGATACGCAGTATTTT. Protein: CASSRDRVTDTQYF.

The gene calls are TRBV5-8 and TRBJ1-4; 9 bases align to TRBD1. The length of the CDR3 is 16 residues. V lost 4 bases, J lost 1 base, and 5 bases stayed unmatched. Germline-derived CDR1 and CDR2 are SGHTS and YDEGEE. The CDR3 region is CASSLGTGRTNEKLFF. The CDR3 bases are TGTGCCAGCAGCCTGGGGACAGGGCGAACTAATGAAAAACTGTTTTTT.

This clone was recorded a few times. V gene TRBV6-6 combines with J gene TRBJ2-1; the match to TRBD2 covers 14 bases. Germline CDR1 MNHNY, CDR2 SVGAGI (reference sequence). V gave up 5 bases and J gave up 9 bases; unmatched junction bases: 3. This CDR3 has 14 amino acids. The CDR3 spells CASSRLAGGFEQFF. As DNA, the CDR3 is TGTGCCAGCAGTCGACTAGCGGGAGGGTTTGAGCAGTTCTTC.

The count of this clone is one. The chain uses TRBV6-5 and TRBJ2-1; 7 positions match TRBD1. The CDR3 extends over 15 amino acids. The V gene's germline CDR1 is MNHEY and CDR2 SVGAGI. V gave up 6 bases and J gave up 5 bases; unmatched junction bases: 10. CDR3 residues: CASRTGTARNNEQFF. CDR3 DNA: TGTGCCAGCAGGACCGGGACAGCGAGGAACAATGAGCAGTTCTTC.

The rearrangement uses TRBV5-4 and TRBJ1-1; 10 nucleotides line up with TRBD1. Germline V gene lookup returns CDR1 SGHNT and CDR2 YYREEE (reference sequence). CDR3 length: 18 amino acids. The ends lost 4 bases at V and 0 bases at J; junction bases unmatched: 12. The CDR3 nucleotides read TGTGCCAGCAGCAGGGACAGGGGCCGGGGGGGTATGAACACTGAAGCTTTCTTT. It codes for CASSRDRGRGGMNTEAFF.

The table lists this clone with a count of one. The chain links TRBV28 to TRBJ2-7, with TRBD1 matching over 9 bases. Germline assignment: CDR1 MDHEN and CDR2 SYDVKM. The CDR3 contains 14 residues. With V trimmed by 4 bases and J by 7 bases, 8 bases remained unmatched. The CDR3 DNA reads TGTGCCAGCAGTTCCGGGACAGGGTTTTTAGAGCAGTACTTC. Protein product: CASSSGTGFLEQYF.

CDR3 DNA sequence: TGTGCCAGCAGTTTTTACTCCTACGAGCAGTACTTC. Translating gives CASSFYSYEQYF. V usage is TRBV28 and J usage is TRBJ2-7, with D hard to call. The germline V gene encodes CDR1 MDHEN and CDR2 SYDVKM. Trimming took off 3 bases at V and 0 bases at J, with 3 bases between the two ends. The length of the CDR3 is 12 residues.

The chain uses TRBV11-1 and TRBJ2-7, with 7 bases aligning to TRBD1. Looked up from germline, CDR1 is SGHAT and CDR2 is FQDESV (reference sequence). The CDR3 length is 12 residues. The junction had 6 bases not matched to a gene; V was cut back by 5 bases and J by 8 bases. The CDR3 nucleotides are TGTGCCAGCAGCGACCCGACAGGGCAGCAGTACTTC. It yields the protein CASSDPTGQQYF. The whole variable domain, remainder taken from reference TRBV11-1 and TRBJ2-7, is EAEVAQSPRYKITEKSQAVAFWCDPISGHATLYWYRQILGQGPELLVQFQDESVVDDSQLPKDRFSAERLKGVDSTLKIQPAELGDSAMYLCASSDPTGQQYFGPGTRLTVT.

This sequence joins TRBV16 and TRBJ1-3; 11 nucleotides line up with TRBD1. After removal of 3 bases from V and 2 bases from J, the junction contained 3 bases not matched to a gene. Germline V lookup: CDR1 KGHSY, CDR2 FQNENV. The CDR3 is made up of 16 amino acids. Here the CDR3 reads CASSHGQGATGNTIYF. DNA of the CDR3: TGTGCCAGCAGCCACGGACAGGGGGCGACTGGAAACACCATATATTTT.